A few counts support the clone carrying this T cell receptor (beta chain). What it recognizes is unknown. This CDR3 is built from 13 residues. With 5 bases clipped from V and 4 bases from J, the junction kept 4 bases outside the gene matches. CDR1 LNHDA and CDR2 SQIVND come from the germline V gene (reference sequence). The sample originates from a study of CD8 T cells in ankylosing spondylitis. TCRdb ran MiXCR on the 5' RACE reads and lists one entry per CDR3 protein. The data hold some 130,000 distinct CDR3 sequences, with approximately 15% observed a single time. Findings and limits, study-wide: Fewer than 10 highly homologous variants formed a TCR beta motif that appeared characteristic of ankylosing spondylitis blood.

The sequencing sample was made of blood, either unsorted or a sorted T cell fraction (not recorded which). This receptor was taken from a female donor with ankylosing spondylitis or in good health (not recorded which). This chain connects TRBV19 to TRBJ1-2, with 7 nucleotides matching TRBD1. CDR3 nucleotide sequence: TGTGCCAGTAGTCCTGACAGGGTCTATGGCTACACCTTC. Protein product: CASSPDRVYGYTF.